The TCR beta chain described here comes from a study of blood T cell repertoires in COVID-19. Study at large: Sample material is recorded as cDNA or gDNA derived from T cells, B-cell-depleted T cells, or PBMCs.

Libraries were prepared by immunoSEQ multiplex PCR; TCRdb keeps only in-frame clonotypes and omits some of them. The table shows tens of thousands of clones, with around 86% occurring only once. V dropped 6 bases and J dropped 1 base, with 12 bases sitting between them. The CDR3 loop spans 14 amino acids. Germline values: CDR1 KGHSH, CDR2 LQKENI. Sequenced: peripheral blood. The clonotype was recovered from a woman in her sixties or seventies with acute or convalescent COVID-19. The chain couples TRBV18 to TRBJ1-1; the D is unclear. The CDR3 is CASSRRESNTEAFF. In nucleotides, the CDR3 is TGTGCCAGCTCCCGTCGGGAATCGAACACTGAAGCTTTCTTT.